The 17 T cell receptor beta chains given below trace back to one sample, sequenced in a study of human T cells and chemical hapten exposure. Time point described: patch test 3, about 24 weeks after DPC sensitization. This sample's treatment: therapeutic diphenylcyclopropenone sensitization with weekly scalp DPC. Via MiXCR, TCRdb re-called the RACE reads, giving one row per CDR3 protein. The sample consists of about 190,000 distinct CDR3 sequences, under 30% of them appearing once. The material was whole blood, obtained in connection with sensitization to the hapten diphenylcyclopropenone (DPC). The source is a woman between 40 and 55 years old with alopecia areata. Some clones in this sample may be carry-over from other donors' samples.

This clonotype was picked up a small number of times. The chain links TRBV20-1 to TRBJ1-2; D is unresolved. Germline loops: CDR1 DFQATT, CDR2 SNEGSKA (reference sequence). The CDR3 loop spans 11 amino acids. Deletions cut 3 bases from V and 4 bases from J, with 6 bases between. The CDR3: CSASQLYGYTF. The CDR3 coding sequence is TGCAGTGCTAGCCAGCTCTATGGCTACACCTTC.

V usage is TRBV20-1 and J usage is TRBJ1-2; TRBD1 aligns across 8 bases. V lost 3 bases, J lost 4 bases, and 7 bases stayed unmatched. Per germline, CDR1 DFQATT and CDR2 SNEGSKA (reference sequence). CDR3 size: 14 residues. CDR3 DNA: TGCAGTGCTAGCCAGGGGGCGGGGGGCTATGGCTACACCTTC. The encoded protein is CSASQGAGGYGYTF.

In this sample, this clonotype turned up a few times. CDR3 protein: CASRRQGRQGPQHF. In nucleotides, the CDR3 is TGTGCCAGCCGAAGACAGGGGAGGCAGGGGCCCCAGCATTTT. This chain links TRBV2 with TRBJ1-5; 8 nucleotides align to TRBD1. Unmatched junction bases numbered 12, after V lost 8 bases and J lost 9 bases. The CDR3 loop spans 14 amino acids. Per the germline V gene, CDR1 is SNHLY and CDR2 is FYNNEI. Based on the CDR3 plus reference TRBV2 and TRBJ1-5, the full variable domain is EPEVTQTPSHQVTQMGQEVILRCVPISNHLYFYWYRQILGQKVEFLVSFYNNEISEKSEIFDDQFSVERPDGSNFTLKIRSTKLEDSAMYFCASRRQGRQGPQHFGDGTRLSIL.

The chain links TRBV25-1 to TRBJ2-1; D unclear. The CDR3 has 15 amino acids. V was shortened by 8 bases and J by 0 bases, with 14 bases between the two germline ends. CDR1 and CDR2 from the germline V gene are MGHDK and SYGVNS. The CDR3 region is CASPPQPHSYNEQFF. CDR3 sequence (DNA): TGTGCCAGCCCCCCCCAGCCCCACTCCTACAATGAGCAGTTCTTC.

This clonotype occurred a few times. The V gene is TRBV29-1, the J gene TRBJ2-1, with 13 bases fitting TRBD2. CDR1 and CDR2 (germline): SQVTM, ANQGSEA. The CDR3 runs to 14 residues. V dropped 6 bases and J dropped 6; count of bases not matched to a gene: 5. The CDR3 loop is CSVGTSGVGNEQFF. CDR3 DNA sequence: TGCAGCGTAGGGACTAGCGGGGTCGGCAATGAGCAGTTCTTC.

This clonotype has at least ten counts. V is TRBV15 and J is TRBJ2-7; D gene ambiguous. The CDR3 runs 13 residues. Looked up from germline, CDR1 is LNHNV and CDR2 is YYDKDF (reference sequence). The V end was cut by 0 bases, the J end by 3 bases, with 6 bases between. Here the CDR3 DNA reads TGTGCCACCAGCAGAGATCCGGGCTACGAGCAGTACTTC. Protein product: CATSRDPGYEQYF.

Ten or more counts support this clonotype. This sequence joins TRBV27 and TRBJ1-5, with TRBD1 matching over 10 bases. Trimming at V came to 6 bases and at J to 2 bases, leaving 4 bases not matched to a gene. The length of the CDR3 is 15 residues. CDR1 and CDR2 (germline): MNHEY, SMNVEV (reference sequence). The CDR3 bases are TGTGCCAGCAGCTTAGGGACAGGGGGCAATCAGCCCCAGCATTTT. Translating it yields CASSLGTGGNQPQHF.

This clonotype appeared a few times. For the CDR3, the DNA is TGCAGTGCCCCAACGGGTTTTGTTGAAGCTTTCTTT. Its translation is CSAPTGFVEAFF. The genes are TRBV20-1 and TRBJ1-1, with D uncertain. The V gene lost 6 bases and the J gene lost 7 bases, with 15 bases spanning the gap. The germline V gene encodes CDR1 DFQATT and CDR2 SNEGSKA (reference sequence). The CDR3 sequence is 12 residues long.

Only a few counts were recorded for this clonotype. The chain carries TRBV28 and TRBJ1-6; D perhaps matches TRBD1 (5 bases). V dropped 5 bases and J dropped 9 bases, with 14 bases sitting between them. The CDR3 has 14 amino acids. Per germline, CDR1 MDHEN and CDR2 SYDVKM. The CDR3 coding sequence is TGTGCCAGCAGTCCGCTTCAGGGCGGTTCACCCCTCCACTTT. This codes for CASSPLQGGSPLHF.

This chain connects TRBV24-1 to TRBJ2-1, with TRBD2 identical over 8 bases. The CDR3 consists of 15 residues. Trimming at V came to 5 bases and at J to 7 bases, leaving 9 bases not matched to a gene. Per germline, CDR1 KGHDR and CDR2 SFDVKD. In DNA, the CDR3 is TGTGCCACCAGTGCACTGGCGGGAGGATTGAATGAGCAGTTCTTC. Protein: CATSALAGGLNEQFF.

This chain joins TRBV2 and TRBJ2-1; D might be TRBD1 (6 bases). In germline, CDR1 is SNHLY, CDR2 FYNNEI. The CDR3 runs to 15 residues. Trimming shortened V by 1 base and J by 2 bases, and 9 bases separated the two germline ends. The CDR3 here is CASSEGQVTYNEQFF. The CDR3 nucleotides read TGTGCCAGCAGTGAAGGACAGGTTACCTACAATGAGCAGTTCTTC. Looking up the rest from reference TRBV2 and TRBJ2-1 gives the full variable domain: EPEVTQTPSHQVTQMGQEVILRCVPISNHLYFYWYRQILGQKVEFLVSFYNNEISEKSEIFDDQFSVERPDGSNFTLKIRSTKLEDSAMYFCASSEGQVTYNEQFFGPGTRLTVL.

The genes are TRBV5-6 and TRBJ1-1; D remains ambiguous. CDR3 length: 12 amino acids. V was shortened by 1 base and J by 8 bases, with 9 bases between the two germline ends. Germline V lookup: CDR1 SGHDT, CDR2 YYEEEE. In DNA, the CDR3 is TGTGCCAGCAGCTTGTGGGCGCGCGAAGCTTTCTTT. This codes for CASSLWAREAFF.

This clonotype was observed a handful of times. This chain connects TRBV11-3 to TRBJ2-1; tentatively, D is TRBD2 (5 bases). Germline V lookup: CDR1 SGHNT, CDR2 YENEEA. With 5 bases removed from V and 7 bases from J, the gap between germline ends came to 9 bases. The CDR3 loop spans 12 amino acids. DNA for the CDR3: TGTGCCAGCAGCCAGGACTCAAATGAGCAGTTCTTC. It is translated as CASSQDSNEQFF. Variable domain in full (rest from reference TRBV11-3 and TRBJ2-1): EAGVVQSPRYKIIEKKQPVAFWCNPISGHNTLYWYLQNLGQGPELLIRYENEEAVDDSQLPKDRFSAERLKGVDSTLKIQPAELGDSAVYLCASSQDSNEQFFGPGTRLTVL.

The chain is built from TRBV4-2 and TRBJ2-3, with TRBD1 matching 9 bases. V lost 4 bases to trimming and J lost 0 bases; unmatched junction nucleotides: 5. Germline values: CDR1 LGHNA, CDR2 YNFKEQ. The CDR3 extends over 16 amino acids. CDR3 DNA sequence: TGTGCCAGCAGCCGACTGACAGGGGGTAGCACAGATACGCAGTATTTT. Residues: CASSRLTGGSTDTQYF.

This chain connects TRBV10-3 to TRBJ2-3; 11 bases line up with TRBD2. CDR1 is ENHRY and CDR2 is SYGVKD in the germline V gene. The CDR3 runs to 14 residues. With 7 bases clipped from V and 4 bases from J, the junction kept 4 bases outside the gene matches. CDR3 sequence: CAIKGTSGSDTQYF. CDR3 in DNA: TGTGCCATCAAGGGGACTAGCGGTTCAGATACGCAGTATTTT.

The chain links TRBV12-3 or TRBV12-4 to TRBJ2-2; 11 bases match TRBD1. This CDR3 has 15 residues. V shed 7 bases and J 5 bases; nucleotides not matched to a gene: 6. For the CDR3, the DNA is TGTGCCAGCAAGGGACAGGGGGGCAAAACCGGGGAGCTGTTTTTT. Its protein is CASKGQGGKTGELFF.

The CDR3 loop is CSATSRLRTSTDTQYF. Here the CDR3 DNA reads TGCAGTGCTACCTCCCGACTCCGAACTAGCACAGATACGCAGTATTTT. V usage is TRBV20-1 and J usage is TRBJ2-3; D not resolved. Germline V gene lookup returns CDR1 DFQATT and CDR2 SNEGSKA (reference sequence). V was cut by 4 bases and J by 0 bases, with 17 bases left in between. The CDR3 extends over 16 amino acids.